This entry is about one TCR beta chain. The target antigen is unknown. Germline-derived CDR1 and CDR2 are MNHNS and SASEGT. V was trimmed by 5 bases and J by 0 bases, leaving 7 bases between them. The CDR3 is 13 amino acids. Sequenced by immunoSEQ multiplex PCR; TCRdb stores in-frame clones only, minus some. The sample lists tens of thousands of clones, roughly 59% occurring once. The sample is drawn from a study of cytotoxic CD8 clonotypes in ibrutinib-treated CLL. Study-wide context: The study recorded mean values of around 250,000 productive templates and under 100,000 productive rearrangements per sample.

Study outcomes and limitations: Samples from sustained-remission and progressing patients were taken at different times. Elevated clonality accompanied ibrutinib response, with a return toward baseline values at progression. Public clonotypes occurred uncommonly; on treatment, they contracted or remained stable.

This TCR was recovered from a human donor with chronic lymphocytic leukemia. Source: PBMCs, taken after 12 months of ibrutinib treatment. The chain employs TRBV6-1 and TRBJ1-2; no clear D. CDR3 sequence (DNA): TGTGCCAGCAGTAGTGGAGCTAACTATGGCTACACCTTC. This codes for CASSSGANYGYTF.